Listed here is a single T cell receptor beta chain. The antigen remains unidentified. This record comes from a study of beta chain features in type 1 diabetes. CDR1 and CDR2 from the germline V gene are SGHRS and YFSETQ. V was clipped by 1 base and J by 0 bases, with 7 bases between them. This CDR3 comprises 14 residues. Expressed TCRB transcripts were sequenced because the entire RNA isolate underwent reverse transcription. The method was immunoSEQ multiplex PCR; TCRdb's version includes in-frame clones alone and lacks a portion of them. The sample includes roughly 150,000 clones, about 9% of them seen just once. Study outcomes and limitations: A moderate, significant TCRB CDR3 shortening appeared in type 1 diabetes across four CD4+ subsets.

The receptor was isolated from a woman aged 18 to 35 with type 1 diabetes. The sequenced sample consisted of central memory CD4+ T cells from blood. V and J are TRBV5-1 and TRBJ1-2; the D is unclear. DNA of the CDR3: TGCGCCAGCAGCTTGACAGCAGCTAACTATGGCTACACCTTC. Translated: CASSLTAANYGYTF.